This TCR beta chain was profiled in a study of blood T cells in healthy people across ages. Notes on the study in general: Among long-lived donors, naive CD4+ cells were more numerous and diversity higher than in aged donors.

The authors ran a second PCR of about 7 to 11 cycles using a sample-barcoded 5' primer and a J-beta primer mix. TCRdb re-called the 5' RACE reads through MiXCR, storing one row per CDR3 protein. The sample holds hundreds of thousands of distinct CDR3 sequences, around half seen once. Turning to this clonotype: Antigen unknown.

The TCR originated in a woman in her sixties or seventies in good health. The sample was blood.

In DNA form, the CDR3 reads TGTGCCAGCAGCCCCCGGACGGGAAACACAGATACGCAGTATTTT. It encodes CASSPRTGNTDTQYF. V usage is TRBV9 and J usage is TRBJ2-3; tentative D call: TRBD2 (5 bases). The CDR3 has 15 amino acids. Trimming pared 4 bases from V and 2 bases from J, leaving 14 bases between. Germline values: CDR1 SGDLS, CDR2 YYNGEE.